This T cell receptor (beta chain) was documented in a study of CD8 T cells in ankylosing spondylitis. Findings of the study overall: Ankylosing spondylitis blood seemed to carry a telltale TCR beta motif made of fewer than ten highly homologous variants. Reports of some motif variants in reactive arthritis synovial fluid and blood predate this one.

Germline CDR1 MNHNS, CDR2 SASEGT. The CDR3 spans 15 residues. After removal of 6 bases from V and 3 bases from J, the junction contained 4 bases not matched to a gene. Libraries for TCR beta were made by quantitative 5'-RACE with molecular barcodes. TCRdb called the 5' RACE reads again in MiXCR, with one record for every CDR3 protein. The repertoire holds more than 300,000 distinct CDR3 sequences, with approximately 8% as singletons. Comment on this clonotype: Its antigen is unidentified.

The sample consisted of blood, either unsorted or a sorted T cell fraction (not recorded which). The chain has TRBV6-1 and TRBJ2-7, with 14 positions matching TRBD2. The sequence was collected from a male donor with ankylosing spondylitis. As DNA, the CDR3 is TGTGCCAGCAGACCCGGGACTAGCGGGAGCTACGAGCAGTACTTC. Its translation is CASRPGTSGSYEQYF.